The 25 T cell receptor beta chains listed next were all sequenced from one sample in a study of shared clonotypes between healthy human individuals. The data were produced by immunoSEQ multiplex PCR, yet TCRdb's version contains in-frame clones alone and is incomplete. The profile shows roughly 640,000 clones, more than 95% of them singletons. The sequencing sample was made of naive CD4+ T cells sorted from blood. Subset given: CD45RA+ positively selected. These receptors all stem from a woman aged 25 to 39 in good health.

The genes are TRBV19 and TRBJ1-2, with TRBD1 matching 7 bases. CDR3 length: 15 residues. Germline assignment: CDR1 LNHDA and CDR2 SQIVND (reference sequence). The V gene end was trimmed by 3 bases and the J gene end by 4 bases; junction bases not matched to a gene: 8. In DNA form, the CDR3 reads TGTGCCAGTAGTATTCCGGGACAGCGCTCCTATGGCTACACCTTC. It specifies CASSIPGQRSYGYTF.

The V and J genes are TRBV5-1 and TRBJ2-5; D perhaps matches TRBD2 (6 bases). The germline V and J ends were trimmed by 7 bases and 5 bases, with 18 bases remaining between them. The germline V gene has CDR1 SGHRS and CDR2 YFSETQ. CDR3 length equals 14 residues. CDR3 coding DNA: TGCGCCAGCTGCGTGGAGGGGTTTAGGGAGACCCAGTACTTC. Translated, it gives CASCVEGFRETQYF.

This CDR3 is CASSLTSGGGNEQFF. CDR3 bases: TGTGCCAGCAGTCTTACTAGCGGAGGGGGGAATGAGCAGTTCTTC. The gene calls are TRBV11-3 and TRBJ2-1; 8 nucleotides line up with TRBD2. J gave up 7 bases and V 6 bases, and 11 bases lay outside the gene matches. The CDR3 sequence is 15 residues long. Germline V gene lookup returns CDR1 SGHNT and CDR2 YENEEA.

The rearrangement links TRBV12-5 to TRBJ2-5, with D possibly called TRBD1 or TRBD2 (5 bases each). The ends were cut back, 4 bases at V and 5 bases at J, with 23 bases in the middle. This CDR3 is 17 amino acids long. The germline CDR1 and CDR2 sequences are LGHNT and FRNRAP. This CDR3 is CASGWSRAGAYWETQYF. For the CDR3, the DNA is TGTGCTAGTGGTTGGAGTCGGGCCGGGGCTTATTGGGAGACCCAGTACTTC.

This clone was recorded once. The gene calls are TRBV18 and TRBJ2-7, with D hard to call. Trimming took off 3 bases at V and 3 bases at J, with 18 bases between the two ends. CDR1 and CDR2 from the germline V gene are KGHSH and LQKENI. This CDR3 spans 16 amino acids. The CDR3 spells CASSPVSPRSLYEQYF. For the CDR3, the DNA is TGTGCCAGCTCACCTGTCTCGCCCAGGTCCCTCTACGAGCAGTACTTC.

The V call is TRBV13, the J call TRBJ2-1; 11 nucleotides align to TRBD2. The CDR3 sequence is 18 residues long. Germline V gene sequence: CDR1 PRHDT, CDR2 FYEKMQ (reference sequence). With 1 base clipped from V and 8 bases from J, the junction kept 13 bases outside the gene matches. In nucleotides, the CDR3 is TGTGCCAGCAGCTTAGAGGGGAAGACTAGCGGGACCATAGATGAGCAGTTCTTC. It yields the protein CASSLEGKTSGTIDEQFF.

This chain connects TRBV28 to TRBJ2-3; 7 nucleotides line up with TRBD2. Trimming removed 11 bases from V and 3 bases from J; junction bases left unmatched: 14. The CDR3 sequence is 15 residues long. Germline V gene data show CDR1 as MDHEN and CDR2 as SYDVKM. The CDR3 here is CAVRLAVLVTDTQYF. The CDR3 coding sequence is TGTGCCGTTCGACTAGCTGTTTTGGTGACAGATACGCAGTATTTT.

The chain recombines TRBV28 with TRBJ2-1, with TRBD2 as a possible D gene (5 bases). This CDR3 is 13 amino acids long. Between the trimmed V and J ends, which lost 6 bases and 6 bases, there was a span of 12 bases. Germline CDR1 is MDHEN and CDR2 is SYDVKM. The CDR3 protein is CASSTSGSNEQFF. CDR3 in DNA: TGTGCCAGCAGCACCTCGGGGTCCAATGAGCAGTTCTTC.

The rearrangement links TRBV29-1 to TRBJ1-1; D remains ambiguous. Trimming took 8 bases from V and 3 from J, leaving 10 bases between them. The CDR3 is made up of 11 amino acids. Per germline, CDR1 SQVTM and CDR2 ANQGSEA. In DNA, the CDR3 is TGCAGCCCCGCGGTAGACACTGAAGCTTTCTTT. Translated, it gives CSPAVDTEAFF.

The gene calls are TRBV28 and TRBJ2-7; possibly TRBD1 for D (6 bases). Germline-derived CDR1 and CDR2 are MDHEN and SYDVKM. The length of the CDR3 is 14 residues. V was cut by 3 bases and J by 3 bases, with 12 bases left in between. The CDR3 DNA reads TGTGCCAGCAGTTTTTATCCGGACAGCTACGAGCAGTACTTC. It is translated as CASSFYPDSYEQYF.

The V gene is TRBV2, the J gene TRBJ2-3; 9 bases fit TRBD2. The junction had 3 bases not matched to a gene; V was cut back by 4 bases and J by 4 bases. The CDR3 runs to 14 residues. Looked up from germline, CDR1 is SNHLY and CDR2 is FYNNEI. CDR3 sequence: CASSGREGADTQYF. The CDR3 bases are TGTGCCAGCAGTGGGCGGGAGGGGGCAGATACGCAGTATTTT.

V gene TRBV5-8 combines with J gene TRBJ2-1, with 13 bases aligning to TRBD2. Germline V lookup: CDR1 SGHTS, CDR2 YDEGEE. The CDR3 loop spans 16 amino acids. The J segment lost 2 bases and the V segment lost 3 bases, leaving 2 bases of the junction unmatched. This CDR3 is CASSSGTSGTYNEQFF. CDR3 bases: TGTGCCAGCAGCTCCGGGACTAGCGGGACCTACAATGAGCAGTTCTTC.

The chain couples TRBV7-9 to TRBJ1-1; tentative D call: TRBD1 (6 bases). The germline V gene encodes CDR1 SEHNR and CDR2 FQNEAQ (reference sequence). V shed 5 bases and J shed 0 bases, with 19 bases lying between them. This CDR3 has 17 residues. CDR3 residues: CASSPGVRGGMNTEAFF. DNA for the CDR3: TGTGCCAGCAGCCCCGGTGTTCGAGGGGGGATGAACACTGAAGCTTTCTTT.

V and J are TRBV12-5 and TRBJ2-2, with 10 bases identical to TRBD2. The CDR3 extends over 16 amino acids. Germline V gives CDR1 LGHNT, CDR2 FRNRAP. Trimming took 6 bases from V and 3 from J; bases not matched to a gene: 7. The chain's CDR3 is CASGIRAGGYTGELFF. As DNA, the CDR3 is TGTGCTAGTGGCATCCGAGCGGGAGGGTACACCGGGGAGCTGTTTTTT.

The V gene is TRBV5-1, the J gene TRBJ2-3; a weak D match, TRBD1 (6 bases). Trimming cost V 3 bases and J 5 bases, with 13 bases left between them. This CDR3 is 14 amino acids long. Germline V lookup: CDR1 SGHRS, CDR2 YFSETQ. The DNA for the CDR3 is TGCGCCAGCAGCTCCGGGACACAACAAGATACGCAGTATTTT. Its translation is CASSSGTQQDTQYF.

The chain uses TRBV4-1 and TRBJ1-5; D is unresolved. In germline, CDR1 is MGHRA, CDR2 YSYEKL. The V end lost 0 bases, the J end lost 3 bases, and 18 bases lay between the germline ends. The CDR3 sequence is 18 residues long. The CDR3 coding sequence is TGCGCCAGCAGCCAAGAACCCTGGACCGGGGTGAACAATCAGCCCCAGCATTTT. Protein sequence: CASSQEPWTGVNNQPQHF.

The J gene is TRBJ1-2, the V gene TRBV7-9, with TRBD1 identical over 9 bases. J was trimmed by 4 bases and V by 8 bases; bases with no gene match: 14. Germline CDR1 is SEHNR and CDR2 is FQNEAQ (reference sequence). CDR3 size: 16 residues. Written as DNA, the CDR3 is TGTGCCAGCCGCCGGGACAGGGTATCCGCTCGCTATGGCTACACCTTC. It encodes CASRRDRVSARYGYTF. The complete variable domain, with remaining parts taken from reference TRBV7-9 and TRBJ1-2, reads DTGVSQNPRHKITKRGQNVTFRCDPISEHNRLYWYRQTLGQGPEFLTYFQNEAQLEKSRLLSDRFSAERPKGSFSTLEIQRTEQGDSAMYLCASRRDRVSARYGYTFGSGTRLTVV.

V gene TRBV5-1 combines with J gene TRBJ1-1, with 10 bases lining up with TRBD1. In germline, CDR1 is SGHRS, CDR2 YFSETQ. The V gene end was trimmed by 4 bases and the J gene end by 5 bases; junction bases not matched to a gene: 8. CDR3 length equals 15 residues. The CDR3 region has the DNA TGCGCCAGCAGCCCAACGACAGGGGGCCGGACTGAAGCTTTCTTT. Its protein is CASSPTTGGRTEAFF.

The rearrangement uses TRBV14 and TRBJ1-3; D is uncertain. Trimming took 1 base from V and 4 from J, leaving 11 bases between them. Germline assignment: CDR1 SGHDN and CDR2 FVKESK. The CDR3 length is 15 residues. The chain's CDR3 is CASSQVGDPGNTIYF. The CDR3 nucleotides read TGTGCCAGCAGCCAAGTCGGGGATCCCGGAAACACCATATATTTT. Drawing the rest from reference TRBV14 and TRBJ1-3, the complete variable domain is EAGVTQFPSHSVIEKGQTVTLRCDPISGHDNLYWYRRVMGKEIKFLLHFVKESKQDESGMPNNRFLAERTGGTYSTLKVQPAELEDSGVYFCASSQVGDPGNTIYFGEGSWLTVV.

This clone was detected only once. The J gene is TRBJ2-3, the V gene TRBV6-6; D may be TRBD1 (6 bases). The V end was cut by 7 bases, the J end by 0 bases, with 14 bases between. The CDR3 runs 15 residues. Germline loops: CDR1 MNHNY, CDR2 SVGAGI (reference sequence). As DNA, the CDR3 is TGTGCCAGCACCACACAGGGCCTAAGCACAGATACGCAGTATTTT. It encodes CASTTQGLSTDTQYF.

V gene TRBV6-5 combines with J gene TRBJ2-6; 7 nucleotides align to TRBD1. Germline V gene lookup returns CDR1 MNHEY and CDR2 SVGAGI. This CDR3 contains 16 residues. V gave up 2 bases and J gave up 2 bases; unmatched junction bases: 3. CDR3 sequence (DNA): TGTGCCAGCAGTTACGTAACAGGGGCTGGGGCCAACGTCCTGACTTTC. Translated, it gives CASSYVTGAGANVLTF.

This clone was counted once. CDR3 nucleotide sequence: TGTGCCAGCAGAACAGGGGGAGGGGAGCTGTTTTTT. The encoded protein is CASRTGGGELFF. V usage is TRBV11-2 and J usage is TRBJ2-2; TRBD1 aligns across 8 bases. CDR1 and CDR2 from the germline V gene are SGHAT and FQNNGV. The CDR3 has 12 amino acids. J was trimmed by 8 bases and V by 6 bases; bases with no gene match: 2.

The CDR3 is CASSQEDGSSYNSPLHF. The CDR3 DNA reads TGCGCCAGCAGCCAAGAAGACGGTAGCTCCTATAATTCACCCCTCCACTTT. The chain is built from TRBV4-1 and TRBJ1-6, with no clear D. There are 17 residues in the CDR3. The V end was cut by 0 bases, the J end by 0 bases, with 9 bases between. Germline CDR1 is MGHRA and CDR2 is YSYEKL.

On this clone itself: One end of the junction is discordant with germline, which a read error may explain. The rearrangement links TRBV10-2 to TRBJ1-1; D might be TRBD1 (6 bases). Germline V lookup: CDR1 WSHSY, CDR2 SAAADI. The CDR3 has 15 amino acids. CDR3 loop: CASSDPGQGNFRGIF. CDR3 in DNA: TGCGCCAGCAGTGACCCGGGACAAGGAAACTTCCGGGGGATCTTT.

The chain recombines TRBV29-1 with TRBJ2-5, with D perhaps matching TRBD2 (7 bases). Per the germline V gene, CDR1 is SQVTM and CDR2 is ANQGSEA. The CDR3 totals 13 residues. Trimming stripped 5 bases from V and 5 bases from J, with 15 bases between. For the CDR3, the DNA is TGCAGCGTTTTTGGGAGGGGGAGGGAGACCCAGTACTTC. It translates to CSVFGRGRETQYF.